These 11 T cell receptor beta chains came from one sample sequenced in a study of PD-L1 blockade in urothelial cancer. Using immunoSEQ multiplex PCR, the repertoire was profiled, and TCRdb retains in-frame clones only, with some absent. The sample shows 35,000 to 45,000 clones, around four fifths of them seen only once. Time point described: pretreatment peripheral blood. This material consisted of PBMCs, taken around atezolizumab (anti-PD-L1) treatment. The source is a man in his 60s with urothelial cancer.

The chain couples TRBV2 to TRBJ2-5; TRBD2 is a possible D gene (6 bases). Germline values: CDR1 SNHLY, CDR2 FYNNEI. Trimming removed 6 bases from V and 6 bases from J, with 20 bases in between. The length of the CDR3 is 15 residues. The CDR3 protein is CASRPPGGAGQTQYF. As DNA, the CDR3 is TGTGCCAGCAGACCCCCCGGGGGAGCTGGGCAGACCCAGTACTTC.

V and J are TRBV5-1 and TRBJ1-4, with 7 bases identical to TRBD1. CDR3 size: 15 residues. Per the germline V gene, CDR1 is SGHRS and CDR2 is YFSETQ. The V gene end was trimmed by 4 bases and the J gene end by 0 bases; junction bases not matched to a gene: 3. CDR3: CASSLGQTTNEKLFF. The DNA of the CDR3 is TGCGCCAGCAGCCTGGGACAGACAACTAATGAAAAACTGTTTTTT.

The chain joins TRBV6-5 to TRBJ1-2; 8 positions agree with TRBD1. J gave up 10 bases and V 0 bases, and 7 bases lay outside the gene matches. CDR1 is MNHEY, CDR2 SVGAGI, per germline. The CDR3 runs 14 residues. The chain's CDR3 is CASSYSLAGGYYTF. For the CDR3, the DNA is TGTGCCAGCAGTTACTCGTTGGCAGGGGGCTACTACACCTTC.

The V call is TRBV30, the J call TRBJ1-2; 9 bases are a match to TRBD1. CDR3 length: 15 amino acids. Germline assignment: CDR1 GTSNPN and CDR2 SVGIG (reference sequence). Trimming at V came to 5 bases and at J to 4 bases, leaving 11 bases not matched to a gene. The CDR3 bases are TGTGCCTGGGGAGACGCGGGACAGGGATTCTATGGCTACACCTTC. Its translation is CAWGDAGQGFYGYTF.

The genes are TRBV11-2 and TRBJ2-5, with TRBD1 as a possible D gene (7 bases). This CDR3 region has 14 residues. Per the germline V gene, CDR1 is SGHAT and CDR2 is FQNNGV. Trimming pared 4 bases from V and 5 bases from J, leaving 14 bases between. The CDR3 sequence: CASSSRGVIETQYF. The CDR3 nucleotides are TGTGCCAGCAGCTCCAGGGGGGTGATCGAGACCCAGTACTTC.

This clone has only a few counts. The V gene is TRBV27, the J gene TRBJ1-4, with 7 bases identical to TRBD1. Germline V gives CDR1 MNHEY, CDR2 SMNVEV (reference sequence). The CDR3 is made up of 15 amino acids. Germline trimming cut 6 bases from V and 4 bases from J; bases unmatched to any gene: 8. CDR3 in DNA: TGTGCCAGCAGACCCACAGGGGTGGATAATGAAAAACTGTTTTTT. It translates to CASRPTGVDNEKLFF.

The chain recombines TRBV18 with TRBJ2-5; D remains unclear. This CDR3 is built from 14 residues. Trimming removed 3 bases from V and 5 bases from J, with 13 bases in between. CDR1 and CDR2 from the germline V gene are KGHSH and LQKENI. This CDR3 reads CASSPRGVAETQYF. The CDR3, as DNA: TGTGCCAGCTCACCCCGAGGAGTTGCGGAGACCCAGTACTTC.

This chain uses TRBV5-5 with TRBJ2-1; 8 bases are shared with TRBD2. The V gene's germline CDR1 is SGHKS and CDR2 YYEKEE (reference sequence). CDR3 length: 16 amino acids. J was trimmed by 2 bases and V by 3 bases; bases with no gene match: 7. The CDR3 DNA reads TGTGCCAGCAGCTCGACCGGGACTAGGGCCTACAATGAGCAGTTCTTC. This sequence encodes CASSSTGTRAYNEQFF.

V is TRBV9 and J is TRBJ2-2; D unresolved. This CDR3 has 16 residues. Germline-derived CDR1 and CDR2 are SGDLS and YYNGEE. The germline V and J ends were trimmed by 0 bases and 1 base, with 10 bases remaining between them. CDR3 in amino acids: CASSVVGQENTGELFF. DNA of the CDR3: TGTGCCAGCAGCGTAGTGGGCCAGGAGAACACCGGGGAGCTGTTTTTT.

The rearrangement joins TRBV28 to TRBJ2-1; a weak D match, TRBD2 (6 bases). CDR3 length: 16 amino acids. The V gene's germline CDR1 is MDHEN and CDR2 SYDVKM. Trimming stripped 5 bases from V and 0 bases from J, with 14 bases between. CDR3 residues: CASSLLAVSSYNEQFF. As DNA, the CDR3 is TGTGCCAGCAGTCTGTTAGCGGTTAGCTCCTACAATGAGCAGTTCTTC. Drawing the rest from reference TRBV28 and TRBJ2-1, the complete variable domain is DVKVTQSSRYLVKRTGEKVFLECVQDMDHENMFWYRQDPGLGLRLIYFSYDVKMKEKGDIPEGYSVSREKKERFSLILESASTNQTSMYLCASSLLAVSSYNEQFFGPGTRLTVL.

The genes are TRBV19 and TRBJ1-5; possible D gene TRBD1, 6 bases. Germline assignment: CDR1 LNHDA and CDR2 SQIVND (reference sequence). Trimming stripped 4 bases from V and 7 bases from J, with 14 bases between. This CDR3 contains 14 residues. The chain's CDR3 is CASSTAGAGQPQHF. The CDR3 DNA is TGTGCCAGTAGTACGGCAGGGGCCGGGCAGCCCCAGCATTTT.